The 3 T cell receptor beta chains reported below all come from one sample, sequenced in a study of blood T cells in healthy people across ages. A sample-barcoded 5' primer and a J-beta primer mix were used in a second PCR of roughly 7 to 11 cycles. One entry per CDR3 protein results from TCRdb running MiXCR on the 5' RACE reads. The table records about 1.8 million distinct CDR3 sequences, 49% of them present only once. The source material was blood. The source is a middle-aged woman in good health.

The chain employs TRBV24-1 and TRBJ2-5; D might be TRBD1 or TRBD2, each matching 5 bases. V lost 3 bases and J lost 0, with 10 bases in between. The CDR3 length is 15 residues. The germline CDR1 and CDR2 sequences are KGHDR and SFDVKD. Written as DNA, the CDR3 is TGTGCCACCAGTGATAGGGACGCCTACCAAGAGACCCAGTACTTC. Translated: CATSDRDAYQETQYF.

The CDR3 sequence is CASSLGPGLSSNEQFF. The CDR3 region has the DNA TGTGCCAGCAGTTTAGGTCCAGGATTGTCCAGCAATGAGCAGTTCTTC. The chain carries TRBV12-3 or TRBV12-4 and TRBJ2-1, with D unclear. V shed 1 base and J shed 6 bases, with 16 bases lying between them. The CDR3 loop spans 16 amino acids.

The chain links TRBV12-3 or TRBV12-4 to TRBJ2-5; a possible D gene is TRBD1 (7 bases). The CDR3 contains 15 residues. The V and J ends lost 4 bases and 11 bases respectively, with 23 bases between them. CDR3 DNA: TGTGCCAGCAGTTGGCAGGGGGGCGCCTACAATGAGCAGTACTTC. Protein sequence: CASSWQGGAYNEQYF.